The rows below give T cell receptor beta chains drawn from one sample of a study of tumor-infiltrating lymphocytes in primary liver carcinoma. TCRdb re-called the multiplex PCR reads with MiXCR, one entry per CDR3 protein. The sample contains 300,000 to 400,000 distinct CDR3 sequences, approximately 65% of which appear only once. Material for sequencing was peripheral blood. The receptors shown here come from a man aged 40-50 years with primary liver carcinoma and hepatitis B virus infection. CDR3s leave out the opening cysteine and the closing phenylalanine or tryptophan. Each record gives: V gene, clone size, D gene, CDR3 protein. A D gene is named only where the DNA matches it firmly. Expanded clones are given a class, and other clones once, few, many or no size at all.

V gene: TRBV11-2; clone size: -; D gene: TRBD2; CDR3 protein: YSSPRPGGGGLF
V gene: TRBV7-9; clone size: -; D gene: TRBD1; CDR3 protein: DSSQTGSTQPQH
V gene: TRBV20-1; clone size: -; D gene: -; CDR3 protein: SAREYGNTGELF
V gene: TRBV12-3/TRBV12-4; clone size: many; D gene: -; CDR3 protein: ASSFDYEQY
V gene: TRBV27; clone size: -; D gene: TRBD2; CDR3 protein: ASSFSGKNIQY
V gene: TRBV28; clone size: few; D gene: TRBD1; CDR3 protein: ASSLFGQGVEKLF
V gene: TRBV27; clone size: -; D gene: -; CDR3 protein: ASNPLGGNTEAF
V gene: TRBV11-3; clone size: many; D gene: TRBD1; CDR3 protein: ASSPGTGRDLADTQY
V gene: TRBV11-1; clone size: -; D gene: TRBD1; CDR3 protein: SSSSSASGTGFHNSPLH
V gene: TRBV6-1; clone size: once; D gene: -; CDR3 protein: ASSGGFEGSSYNGQF
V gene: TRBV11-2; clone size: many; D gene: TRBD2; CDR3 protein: ASRSLAGDWYEQY
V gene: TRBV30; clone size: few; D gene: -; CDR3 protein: AWSEEREQY
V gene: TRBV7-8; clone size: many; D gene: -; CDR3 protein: ASSQGKGHFLKHEQY
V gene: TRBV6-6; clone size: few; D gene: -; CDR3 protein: ASSTRVFTDTQY
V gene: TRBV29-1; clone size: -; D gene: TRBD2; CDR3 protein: SVDGLAGKDTQY
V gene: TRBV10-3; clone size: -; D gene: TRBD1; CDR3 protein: AISASGTEETQY
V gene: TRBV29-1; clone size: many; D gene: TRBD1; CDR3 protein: SVGTGWTDTQY
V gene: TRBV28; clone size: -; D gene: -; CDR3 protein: ASASRITNTGELF
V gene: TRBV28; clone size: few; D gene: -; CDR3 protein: ASSLSVETQY
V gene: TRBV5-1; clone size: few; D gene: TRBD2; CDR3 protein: ASSPTSVEQF
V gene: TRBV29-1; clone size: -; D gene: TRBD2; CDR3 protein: SVELAGAYNVQF
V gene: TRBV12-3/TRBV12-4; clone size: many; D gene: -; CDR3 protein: ASSLVTSNTEAF
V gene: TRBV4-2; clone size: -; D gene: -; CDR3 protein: ANSQEPIGSEYTGELF
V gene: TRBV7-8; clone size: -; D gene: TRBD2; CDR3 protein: ASSLGGTSEEQY
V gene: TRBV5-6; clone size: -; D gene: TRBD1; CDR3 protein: ASNPHGQAYGYT
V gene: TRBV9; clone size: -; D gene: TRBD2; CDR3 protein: ASSVGTSGFSVQF
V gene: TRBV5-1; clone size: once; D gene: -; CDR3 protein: ASSRGSGSDAYEQY
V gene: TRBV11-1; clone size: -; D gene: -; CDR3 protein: GSSKLRGETGGLF
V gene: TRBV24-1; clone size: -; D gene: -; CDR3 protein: ATSDLAYSSYNEQF
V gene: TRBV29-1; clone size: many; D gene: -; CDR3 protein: SAGGIAAF
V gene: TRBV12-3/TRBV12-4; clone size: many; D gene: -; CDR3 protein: ASSLSGVEKLF
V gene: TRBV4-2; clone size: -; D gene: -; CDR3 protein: ASSQDLVMEVGYNEQF
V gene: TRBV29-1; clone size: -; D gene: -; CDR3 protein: SAAAQGVTDMQY
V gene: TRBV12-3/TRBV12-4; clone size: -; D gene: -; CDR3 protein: ASSPWARGAGYT
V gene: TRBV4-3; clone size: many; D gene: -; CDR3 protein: ASSHEDTASSPLH
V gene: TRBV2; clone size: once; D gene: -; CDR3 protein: ASSPPPGAVSYEQY
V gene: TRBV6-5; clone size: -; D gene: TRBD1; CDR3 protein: ASSHGQGRETQY
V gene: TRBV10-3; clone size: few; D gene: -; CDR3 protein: AISGGREREY
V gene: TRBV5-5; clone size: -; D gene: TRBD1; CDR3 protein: ASSLWDRNYGYI
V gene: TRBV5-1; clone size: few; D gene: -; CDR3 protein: ASSLDLAGNTIY
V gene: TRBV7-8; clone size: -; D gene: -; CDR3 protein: ASSLYLRALEY
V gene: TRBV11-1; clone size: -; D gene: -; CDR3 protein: ASSLIMADTQC
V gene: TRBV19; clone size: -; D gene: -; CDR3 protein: ASSPRDGAYEQY
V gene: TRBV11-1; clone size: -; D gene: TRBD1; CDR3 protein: ASSTGTGGEHY
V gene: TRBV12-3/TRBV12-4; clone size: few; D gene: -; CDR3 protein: ASSRHDPGEVGSYGQY
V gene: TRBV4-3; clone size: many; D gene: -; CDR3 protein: ASSQDLGSSAYEQY
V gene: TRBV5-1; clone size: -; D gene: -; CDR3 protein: ASRDQPGANILT
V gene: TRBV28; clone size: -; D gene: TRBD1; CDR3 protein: ASSQGQDRGKQY
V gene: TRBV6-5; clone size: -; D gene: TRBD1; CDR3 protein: ASSCGDRFPYEQY
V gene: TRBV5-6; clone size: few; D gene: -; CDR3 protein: ASSLPGSEIQY
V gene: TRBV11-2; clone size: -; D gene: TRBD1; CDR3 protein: GNSLPGQGKYEQY
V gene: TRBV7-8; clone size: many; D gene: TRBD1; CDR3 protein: ASSLVEGAGNQPQH
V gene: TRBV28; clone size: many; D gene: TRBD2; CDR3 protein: ASAWGLANYEQY
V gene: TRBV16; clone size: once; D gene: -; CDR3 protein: ASSPNGLVGNEQF
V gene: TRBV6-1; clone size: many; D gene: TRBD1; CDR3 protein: ASSEQGALREQY
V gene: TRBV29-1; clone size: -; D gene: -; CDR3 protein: IVAIEQGRNGYT
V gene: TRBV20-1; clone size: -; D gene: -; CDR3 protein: SARPNTGELF